This paragraph reports one T cell receptor beta chain. What it recognizes is unknown. The second PCR ran about 6 to 11 cycles with a sample-barcoded 5' primer and J-beta primers. TCRdb re-called the 5' RACE reads through MiXCR, storing one row per CDR3 protein. The sample yields fewer than 2,000,000 distinct CDR3 sequences, approximately 39% seen once. Isolating PBMCs gave at least 7 million of these cells per sample. This entry comes from a study of blood T cells in healthy people across ages. Findings and caveats of the study: The long-lived group displayed more naive CD4+ cells, plus higher diversity, than the aged donors did. There was a strong correlation between TCR beta diversity and naive T cell percentage. From one million sequenced T cells, diversity estimates were lower bounds.

The receptor was isolated from a human donor in good health. The sample taken for sequencing was blood.

CDR3 protein: CASSIRGRRGTDTQYF. CDR3 DNA sequence: TGTGCCAGCAGCATCCGTGGGCGGCGGGGCACAGATACGCAGTATTTT. The chain combines TRBV7-2 with TRBJ2-3; D might be TRBD2 (5 bases). V lost 5 bases and J lost 1, with 16 bases in between. The CDR3 has 16 amino acids. The germline V gene encodes CDR1 SGHTA and CDR2 FQGNSA.